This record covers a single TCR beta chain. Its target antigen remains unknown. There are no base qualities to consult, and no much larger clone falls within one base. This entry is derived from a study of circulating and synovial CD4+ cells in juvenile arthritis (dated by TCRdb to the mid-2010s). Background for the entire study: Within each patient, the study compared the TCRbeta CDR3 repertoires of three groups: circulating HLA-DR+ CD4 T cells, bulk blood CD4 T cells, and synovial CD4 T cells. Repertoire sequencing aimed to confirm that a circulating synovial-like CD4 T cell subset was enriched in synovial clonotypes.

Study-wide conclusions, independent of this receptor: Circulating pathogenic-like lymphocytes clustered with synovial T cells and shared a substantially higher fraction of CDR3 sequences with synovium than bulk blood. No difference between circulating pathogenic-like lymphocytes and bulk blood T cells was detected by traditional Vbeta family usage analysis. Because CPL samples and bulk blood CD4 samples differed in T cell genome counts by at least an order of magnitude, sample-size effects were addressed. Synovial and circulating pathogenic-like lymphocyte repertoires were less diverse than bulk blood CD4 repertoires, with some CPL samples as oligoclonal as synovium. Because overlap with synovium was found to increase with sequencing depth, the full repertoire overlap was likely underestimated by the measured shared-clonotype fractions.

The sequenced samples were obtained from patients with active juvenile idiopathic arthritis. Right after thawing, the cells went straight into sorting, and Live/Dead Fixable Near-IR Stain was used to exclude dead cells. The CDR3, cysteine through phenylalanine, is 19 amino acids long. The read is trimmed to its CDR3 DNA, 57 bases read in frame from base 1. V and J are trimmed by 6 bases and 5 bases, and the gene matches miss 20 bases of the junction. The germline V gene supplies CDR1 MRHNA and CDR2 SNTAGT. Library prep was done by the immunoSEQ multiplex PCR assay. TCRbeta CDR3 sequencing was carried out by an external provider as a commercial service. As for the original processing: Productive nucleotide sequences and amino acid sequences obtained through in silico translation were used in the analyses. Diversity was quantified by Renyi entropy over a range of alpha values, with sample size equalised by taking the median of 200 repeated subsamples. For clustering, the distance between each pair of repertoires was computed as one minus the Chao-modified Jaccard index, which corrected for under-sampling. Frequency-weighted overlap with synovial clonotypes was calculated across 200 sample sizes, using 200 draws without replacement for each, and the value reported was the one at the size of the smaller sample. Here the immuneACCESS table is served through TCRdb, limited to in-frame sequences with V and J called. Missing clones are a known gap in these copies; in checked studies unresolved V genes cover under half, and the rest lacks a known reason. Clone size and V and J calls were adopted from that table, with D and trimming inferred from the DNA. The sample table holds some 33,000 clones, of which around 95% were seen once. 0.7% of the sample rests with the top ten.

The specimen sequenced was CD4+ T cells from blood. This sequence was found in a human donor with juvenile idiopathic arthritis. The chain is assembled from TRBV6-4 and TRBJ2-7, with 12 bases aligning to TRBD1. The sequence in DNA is TGTGCCAGCAGGGATAACCTTCCGGGACAGGGGGCGACGGGTCACGAGCAGTACTTC. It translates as CASRDNLPGQGATGHEQYF.